This entry lists 28 T cell receptor beta chains sequenced from one sample in a study of cytomegalovirus exposure and HLA in healthy donors (dated by TCRdb to 2016 to 2017). Library construction relied on the immunoSEQ multiplex PCR assay. A mixture of 60 forward primers for TCR Vbeta segments and 13 reverse primers for TCR Jbeta segments was used in the multiplex PCR. TCRdb obtained this table from immuneACCESS and retained in-frame rearrangements with V and J assigned. These tables miss some clones; where compared with another copy, unresolved V genes account for less than half of the shortfall, and the remainder is unexplained. The sample has roughly 140,000 clones on record, around three quarters of them singletons. Roughly 6.7% of the sample belongs to the ten largest clones. The source material was PBMCs. Receptors originate from a woman between 40 and 55 years old in good health and CMV-seropositive.

The rearrangement uses TRBV7-2 and TRBJ2-1, with TRBD1 as a possible D gene (6 bases). Germline V lookup: CDR1 SGHTA, CDR2 FQGNSA. This CDR3 comprises 13 residues. V was cut by 5 bases and J by 9 bases, with 14 bases left in between. CDR3 amino acids: CASSQLQGTEQFF. In DNA form, the CDR3 reads TGTGCCAGCAGCCAACTACAGGGAACTGAGCAGTTCTTC.

The V gene is TRBV10-3, the J gene TRBJ2-3; D gene unclear. Trimming took off 4 bases at V and 9 bases at J, with 11 bases between the two ends. CDR1 is ENHRY, CDR2 SYGVKD, per germline. The CDR3 has 12 residues. CDR3: CAISVGDKTQYF. As DNA, the CDR3 is TGTGCCATCAGTGTAGGCGACAAAACGCAGTATTTT.

Only a few counts were recorded for this clone. The genes are TRBV2 and TRBJ1-1; 7 bases map to TRBD1. The CDR3 has 14 amino acids. Germline V gene sequence: CDR1 SNHLY, CDR2 FYNNEI. V lost 7 bases and J lost 7; bases outside the gene matches: 12. CDR3 loop: CASTPDRELHEAFF. In DNA, the CDR3 is TGTGCCAGCACCCCTGACAGGGAGCTCCATGAAGCTTTCTTT.

The CDR3, as DNA: TGCGCCAGCAGCCCTACTAGCGGGGGTTACGAGCAGTACTTC. Translation gives CASSPTSGGYEQYF. This rearrangement joins TRBV5-1 to TRBJ2-7, with 11 bases matching TRBD2. The CDR3 runs 14 residues. After removal of 4 bases from V and 4 bases from J, the junction contained 4 bases not matched to a gene. Germline-derived CDR1 and CDR2 are SGHRS and YFSETQ. Supplemented by reference TRBV5-1 and TRBJ2-7, the full variable domain reads KAGVTQTPRYLIKTRGQQVTLSCSPISGHRSVSWYQQTPGQGLQFLFEYFSETQRNKGNFPGRFSGRQFSNSRSEMNVSTLELGDSALYLCASSPTSGGYEQYFGPGTRLTVT.

The rearrangement joins TRBV28 to TRBJ1-2; D is ambiguous. The CDR3 consists of 16 residues. Germline loops: CDR1 MDHEN, CDR2 SYDVKM. The V and J ends lost 6 bases and 0 bases respectively, with 17 bases between them. CDR3 amino acids: CASRLPSGSSNYGYTF. The CDR3 DNA is TGTGCCAGCAGATTGCCCTCGGGATCGTCTAACTATGGCTACACCTTC.

The rearrangement joins TRBV6-1 to TRBJ2-7; D may be TRBD1 (6 bases). This CDR3 is built from 13 residues. Germline CDR1 reads MNHNS; CDR2 reads SASEGT. Trimming took 4 bases from V and 3 from J, leaving 10 bases between them. CDR3 bases: TGTGCCAGCAGTGCGGGACACAACTACGAGCAGTACTTC. Its protein product is CASSAGHNYEQYF.

The chain uses TRBV10-3 and TRBJ2-3; 11 bases agree with TRBD2. Germline CDR1 ENHRY, CDR2 SYGVKD. The CDR3 spans 16 residues. J lost 6 bases, V lost 11 bases, and 16 bases had no gene match. The CDR3 nucleotides are TGTGCCGTTACTAGCGGGGGTGGTAGAGGGGTGGATACGCAGTATTTT. Translating it yields CAVTSGGGRGVDTQYF.

V is TRBV18 and J is TRBJ1-3; 9 nucleotides agree with TRBD1. The CDR3 spans 16 residues. Germline V gene sequence: CDR1 KGHSH, CDR2 LQKENI. Germline trimming cut 3 bases from V and 4 bases from J; bases unmatched to any gene: 7. CDR3 amino acids: CASSPEQGARGNTIYF. The DNA of the CDR3 is TGTGCCAGCTCACCGGAACAGGGGGCAAGGGGAAACACCATATATTTT.

This rearrangement joins TRBV5-1 to TRBJ1-2; a possible D gene is TRBD1 (5 bases). The germline CDR1 and CDR2 sequences are SGHRS and YFSETQ. V was cut by 1 base and J by 5 bases, with 15 bases left in between. This CDR3 region has 15 residues. CDR3 sequence (DNA): TGCGCCAGCAGCTTGATCCCTGACAGCAAATATGGCTACACCTTC. Its protein is CASSLIPDSKYGYTF.

The chain couples TRBV5-1 to TRBJ2-1; 7 nucleotides align to TRBD2. With V trimmed by 1 base and J by 6 bases, 7 bases remained unmatched. Looked up from germline, CDR1 is SGHRS and CDR2 is YFSETQ. The CDR3 has 15 amino acids. The CDR3 sequence: CASSLFSGEGNEQFF. Here the CDR3 DNA reads TGCGCCAGCAGCTTGTTTTCCGGGGAGGGCAATGAGCAGTTCTTC.

For this clone: Other DNA variants within this sample encode the same CDR3. The chain is built from TRBV6-1 and TRBJ1-6; D possibly corresponds to TRBD1 (5 bases). Germline V gives CDR1 MNHNS, CDR2 SASEGT. CDR3 length equals 13 residues. Trimming removed 0 bases at V and 9 bases at J, with 6 bases between. The CDR3 nucleotides read TGTGCCAGCAGTGAAGCGACAGCTTCACCCCTCCACTTT. Translation: CASSEATASPLHF.

The chain carries TRBV7-2 and TRBJ1-6; D gene unclear. CDR3 length: 14 amino acids. V gave up 2 bases and J gave up 7 bases, with 9 bases separating them. CDR1 SGHTA and CDR2 FQGNSA come from the germline V gene. CDR3 region: CASSLPGRNSPLHF. CDR3 DNA: TGTGCCAGCAGCTTACCCGGCAGGAATTCACCCCTCCACTTT.

The chain combines TRBV7-9 with TRBJ2-5; D uncertain. The V gene lost 3 bases and the J gene lost 5 bases, with 13 bases spanning the gap. Germline V gives CDR1 SEHNR, CDR2 FQNEAQ (reference sequence). The CDR3 is made up of 14 amino acids. The CDR3 reads CASSLAFRWETQYF. CDR3 in DNA: TGTGCCAGCAGCTTGGCCTTCCGATGGGAGACCCAGTACTTC.

The rearrangement links TRBV2 to TRBJ1-4; D might be TRBD1 (6 bases). The V and J ends lost 6 bases and 3 bases respectively, with 14 bases between them. Germline V gene sequence: CDR1 SNHLY, CDR2 FYNNEI. CDR3 length equals 15 residues. CDR3 loop: CASSEQGLPNEKLFF. Written as DNA, the CDR3 is TGTGCCAGCAGCGAACAGGGTTTGCCTAATGAAAAACTGTTTTTT. Full variable domain (outside the CDR3, taken from reference TRBV2 and TRBJ1-4): EPEVTQTPSHQVTQMGQEVILRCVPISNHLYFYWYRQILGQKVEFLVSFYNNEISEKSEIFDDQFSVERPDGSNFTLKIRSTKLEDSAMYFCASSEQGLPNEKLFFGSGTQLSVL.

This sequence joins TRBV9 and TRBJ1-5, with no clear D. V lost 10 bases and J 8 bases, leaving 7 bases between the germline ends. Germline V gene data show CDR1 as SGDLS and CDR2 as YYNGEE. CDR3 size: 9 residues. CDR3 in DNA: TGTGCCCAGTTTGAGCCCCAGCATTTT. This codes for CAQFEPQHF.

This chain connects TRBV5-4 to TRBJ2-1; 12 positions agree with TRBD2. Germline CDR1 SGHNT, CDR2 YYREEE (reference sequence). The CDR3 has 15 amino acids. V dropped 3 bases and J dropped 5; count of bases not matched to a gene: 3. The CDR3, as DNA: TGTGCCAGCAGCTCTGGACTAGCGGGGAACAATGAGCAGTTCTTC. It yields the protein CASSSGLAGNNEQFF. Combining the CDR3 with reference TRBV5-4 and TRBJ2-1 gives the whole variable domain ETGVTQSPTHLIKTRGQQVTLRCSSQSGHNTVSWYQQALGQGPQFIFQYYREEENGRGNFPPRFSGLQFPNYSSELNVNALELDDSALYLCASSSGLAGNNEQFFGPGTRLTVL.

The J gene is TRBJ2-7, the V gene TRBV7-9; 7 bases line up with TRBD2. The CDR3 has 13 amino acids. CDR1 SEHNR and CDR2 FQNEAQ come from the germline V gene (reference sequence). The V segment lost 7 bases and the J segment 4 bases; nucleotides outside the gene matches: 7. The CDR3 bases are TGTGCCAGCACCACCGGGGGGTTTTACGAGCAGTACTTC. Translating it yields CASTTGGFYEQYF. The variable domain in full, completed from reference TRBV7-9 and TRBJ2-7, reads DTGVSQNPRHKITKRGQNVTFRCDPISEHNRLYWYRQTLGQGPEFLTYFQNEAQLEKSRLLSDRFSAERPKGSFSTLEIQRTEQGDSAMYLCASTTGGFYEQYFGPGTRLTVT.

The chain links TRBV18 to TRBJ2-1; the match to TRBD2 covers 14 bases. This CDR3 comprises 16 residues. CDR1 KGHSH and CDR2 LQKENI come from the germline V gene. Losses at the gene ends were 5 bases for V and 7 bases for J; bases not matched to a gene: 7. The CDR3: CASSASGLAGGNEQFF. CDR3 in DNA: TGTGCCAGCTCAGCCTCCGGACTAGCGGGGGGAAATGAGCAGTTCTTC. Together with reference TRBV18 and TRBJ2-1, the CDR3 gives the full variable domain: NAGVMQNPRHLVRRRGQEARLRCSPMKGHSHVYWYRQLPEEGLKFMVYLQKENIIDESGMPKERFSAEFPKEGPSILRIQQVVRGDSAAYFCASSASGLAGGNEQFFGPGTRLTVL.

CDR3 protein: CASSIGNSGANVLTF. Written as DNA, the CDR3 is TGTGCCAGTAGTATCGGTAATTCTGGGGCCAACGTCCTGACTTTC. The chain is built from TRBV19 and TRBJ2-6; D is unresolved. The CDR3 extends over 15 amino acids. Trimming took off 3 bases at V and 1 base at J, with 7 bases between the two ends. CDR1 and CDR2 (germline): LNHDA, SQIVND (reference sequence). Using reference TRBV19 and TRBJ2-6 for the parts outside the CDR3, the full variable domain is DGGITQSPKYLFRKEGQNVTLSCEQNLNHDAMYWYRQDPGQGLRLIYYSQIVNDFQKGDIAEGYSVSREKKESFPLTVTSAQKNPTAFYLCASSIGNSGANVLTFGAGSRLTVL.

The chain couples TRBV18 to TRBJ2-7; the match to TRBD2 covers 12 bases. Germline V gives CDR1 KGHSH, CDR2 LQKENI. This CDR3 has 14 amino acids. Trimming removed 5 bases from V and 2 bases from J; junction bases left unmatched: 1. CDR3 nucleotides: TGTGCCAGCTCAGGACTAGCGGGGACCTACGAGCAGTACTTC. Amino acids: CASSGLAGTYEQYF.

The gene calls are TRBV7-3 and TRBJ1-1; a possible D gene is TRBD1 (6 bases). V lost 4 bases and J lost 1, with 13 bases in between. CDR1 and CDR2 (germline): SGHTA, FQGTGA. The length of the CDR3 is 15 residues. In nucleotides, the CDR3 is TGTGCCAGCAGCTCTCTGGGGGCGAGGAACACTGAAGCTTTCTTT. Residues: CASSSLGARNTEAFF.

This sequence joins TRBV7-9 and TRBJ1-2, with D hard to call. The germline gives CDR1 SEHNR, CDR2 FQNEAQ (reference sequence). With 2 bases removed from V and 1 base from J, the gap between germline ends came to 8 bases. CDR3 size: 14 residues. Here the CDR3 reads CASSLSGYNYGYTF. In DNA form, the CDR3 reads TGTGCCAGCAGCTTATCGGGTTATAACTATGGCTACACCTTC.

V usage is TRBV2 and J usage is TRBJ1-4; D remains ambiguous. The V gene's germline CDR1 is SNHLY and CDR2 FYNNEI. Trimming stripped 7 bases from V and 8 bases from J, with 20 bases between. CDR3 length: 15 residues. The CDR3 sequence is CASKRAGLPGEKLFF. In DNA form, the CDR3 reads TGTGCCAGCAAGAGGGCCGGGCTACCCGGGGAAAAACTGTTTTTT.

The CDR3 spells CASSSFRDRGNTIYF. The CDR3 region has the DNA TGTGCCAGCAGTTCTTTCCGGGACAGAGGAAACACCATATATTTT. The rearrangement links TRBV11-2 to TRBJ1-3; TRBD1 matches at 7 bases. The junction had 9 bases not matched to a gene; V was cut back by 6 bases and J by 4 bases. The CDR3 totals 15 residues. The germline V gene encodes CDR1 SGHAT and CDR2 FQNNGV.

V gene TRBV15 combines with J gene TRBJ2-5; the D gene is possibly TRBD2 (5 bases). This CDR3 is 16 amino acids long. Trimming took off 3 bases at V and 3 bases at J, with 17 bases between the two ends. Germline-derived CDR1 and CDR2 are LNHNV and YYDKDF (reference sequence). The CDR3 loop reads CATSSAPTLGKETQYF. The CDR3 DNA follows: TGTGCCACCAGCAGCGCGCCGACACTAGGGAAAGAGACCCAGTACTTC.

The V and J genes are TRBV6-1 and TRBJ2-4, with D maybe TRBD1 (7 bases). This CDR3 is 14 amino acids long. Trimming stripped 2 bases from V and 9 bases from J, with 14 bases between. Germline V gene sequence: CDR1 MNHNS, CDR2 SASEGT. The CDR3 DNA reads as TGTGCCAGCAGTGAAAGGGGGCAGGGGGGCATTCAGTACTTC. Translated, it gives CASSERGQGGIQYF.

The V call is TRBV5-1, the J call TRBJ2-3; the D gene is possibly TRBD2 (7 bases). Trimming left V 4 bases short and J 1 base short, with 16 bases between. The germline CDR1 and CDR2 sequences are SGHRS and YFSETQ. The CDR3 is made up of 16 amino acids. The CDR3 coding sequence is TGCGCCAGCAGCCCCGTGGGGGGGCGAGGCACAGATACGCAGTATTTT. This encodes CASSPVGGRGTDTQYF.

This chain uses TRBV5-4 with TRBJ2-7, with 11 bases identical to TRBD2. Germline CDR1 reads SGHNT; CDR2 reads YYREEE (reference sequence). V lost 0 bases and J lost 4; bases outside the gene matches: 6. There are 16 residues in the CDR3. CDR3 amino acids: CASSLGSSGGLYEQYF. DNA for the CDR3: TGTGCCAGCAGCTTGGGATCTAGCGGGGGGTTGTACGAGCAGTACTTC.